The rows below give T cell receptor beta chains drawn from one sample of a study of PD-L1 blockade in urothelial cancer. The repertoire was sequenced with immunoSEQ multiplex PCR; TCRdb's copy has only in-frame clones and lacks some. The sample yields tens of thousands of clones, 90% seen once. The sample in question was PBMCs, obtained around atezolizumab (anti-PD-L1) treatment. These TCRs come from a man between 65 and 85 years old with urothelial cancer. Both conserved end residues are part of each CDR3. The D gene is left open where the match is weak. Rows may omit the clone size; those that give it use once, few, many or a size class.

NA	NA	TRBJ1-2	TRBV28	TGTGCCAGCAGCCCCCGCCCCGGGGGGCGATGGTATGGCTACACCTTC	CASSPRPGGRWYGYTF
TRBD2	NA	TRBJ2-2	TRBV15	TGTGCCACCAGCAGAGATCCAGCGGGAGGGCCCTCGGCCGGGGAGCTGTTTTTT	CATSRDPAGGPSAGELFF
NA	NA	TRBJ1-1	TRBV29-1	TGCAGCTTCAGACGGGGTTGGAACACTGAAGCTTTCTTT	CSFRRGWNTEAFF
NA	NA	TRBJ2-1	TRBV10-3	TGTGCCATCAGTGAGTCTGCGGGAAACCTTAATGAGCAGTTCTTC	CAISESAGNLNEQFF
TRBD2	NA	TRBJ2-7	TRBV7-6	TGTGCCAGCAGCTTAGAGGGCGGGAGGGGGTACGAGCAGTACTTC	CASSLEGGRGYEQYF
NA	NA	TRBJ2-5	TRBV2	TGTGCCAGCCTGGATCAGGGGCCTTCCCAAGAGACCCAGTACTTC	CASLDQGPSQETQYF
NA	once	TRBJ1-2	TRBV7-3	TGTGCCAGCAGCTCTCGGACGGGGTCCGGAGGCTACACCTTC	CASSSRTGSGGYTF
NA	NA	TRBJ2-7	TRBV18	TGTGCCAGCTCCCCGCTTCTCGGGAGTATGCACGAGCAGTACTTC	CASSPLLGSMHEQYF
TRBD2	NA	TRBJ2-4	TRBV9	TGTGCCAGCAGCGGCAAGACTAGCGCGGGATGGAACATTCAGTACTTC	CASSGKTSAGWNIQYF
TRBD1	NA	TRBJ1-4	TRBV7-6	TGTGCCAGCAGCTTAGCCCAGACAGGGACTAATGAAAAACTGTTTTTT	CASSLAQTGTNEKLFF
TRBD1	NA	TRBJ2-3	TRBV5-1	TGCGCCAGCAGCTCTGGGACAGGGTTCCCCCGCACAGATACGCAGTATTTT	CASSSGTGFPRTDTQYF
NA	NA	TRBJ2-1	TRBV19	TGTGCCAGTAGTCCCCTTGGAGCATCCCATGAGCAGTTCTTC	CASSPLGASHEQFF
TRBD1	NA	TRBJ1-1	TRBV5-5	TGTGCCAGCAGCTTGCCGCGACAGGGCCAGGGCTGGGGGGAGACTGGGGCTTTCTTT	CASSLPRQGQGWGETGAFF
NA	NA	TRBJ2-5	TRBV6-1	TGTGCCAGCAGTCCAACGGCCGCCTCGGGGGTCCAGTACTTC	CASSPTAASGVQYF
NA	NA	TRBJ2-7	TRBV6-1	TGTGCCAGCAGTGAACTCATGCGGGGCCTCTACGAGCAGTACTTC	CASSELMRGLYEQYF
NA	NA	TRBJ2-7	TRBV7-9	TGTGCCAGCAGCTTTGGGCCCACCTACGAGCAGTACTTC	CASSFGPTYEQYF
TRBD1	NA	TRBJ1-2	TRBV7-6	TGTGCCAGCAGCTCCGAATTGACGACAGGGATCTATGGCTACACCTTC	CASSSELTTGIYGYTF
TRBD2	NA	TRBJ2-3	TRBV6-1	TGTGCCAGCAGTGTGGGACTAGTAGGCACAGATACGCAGTATTTT	CASSVGLVGTDTQYF
TRBD1	NA	TRBJ2-2	TRBV6-6	TGTGCCAGCAGACAAAGGACAGGGGCGAACACCGGGGAGCTGTTTTTT	CASRQRTGANTGELFF
TRBD1	NA	TRBJ2-7	TRBV28	TGTGCCAGCAGTCCCCGGACAGGATTGTTAGCCTACGAGCAGTACTTC	CASSPRTGLLAYEQYF
TRBD1	NA	TRBJ2-5	TRBV6-5	TGTGCCAGCAGTTTCCGGGACAGGGGGCTACAAGAGACCCAGTACTTC	CASSFRDRGLQETQYF
TRBD2	NA	TRBJ2-1	TRBV28	TGTGCCAGCATTTCCCCCCGTCTAGCGGGAGACAATGAGCAGTTCTTC	CASISPRLAGDNEQFF
TRBD1	NA	TRBJ2-2	TRBV4-2	TGTGCCAGCAGCTCCTTGGGACAGGGGAACACCGGGGAGCTGTTTTTT	CASSSLGQGNTGELFF
TRBD1	NA	TRBJ1-4	TRBV19	TGTGCCAGTAGTGCTTTCCGGGACAGGGGCGTTCCTAATGAAAAACTGTTTTTT	CASSAFRDRGVPNEKLFF
TRBD2	few	TRBJ2-7	TRBV6-5	TGTGCCAGCAAGCGGGGGCGGATGGGCAATGGCGAGCAGTACTTC	CASKRGRMGNGEQYF
NA	NA	TRBJ2-6	TRBV21-1	TGTGCCAGCATAAATGGGGACAACCACTCTGGGGCCAACGTCCTGACTTTC	CASINGDNHSGANVLTF
NA	NA	TRBJ2-3	TRBV10-2	TGCGCCAGCAGTGAGGTTTTAGCGATTACGCAGTATTTT	CASSEVLAITQYF
TRBD1	NA	TRBJ2-3	TRBV30	TGTGCCTGGAGTGGACAGGGCCCAGATACGCAGTATTTT	CAWSGQGPDTQYF
TRBD2	NA	TRBJ2-7	TRBV5-3	TGTGCCAGTTCAATCCCGGGGGGGAGGGAAATTTCCTACGAGCAGTACTTC	CASSIPGGREISYEQYF
NA	NA	TRBJ2-2	TRBV7-3	TGTGCCAGCAGCTGGACTGCGAACACCGGGGAGCTGTTTTTT	CASSWTANTGELFF
TRBD2	NA	TRBJ2-7	TRBV19	TGTGCCAGTAGTACGGACGGGAGGGCCTACGAGCAGTACTTC	CASSTDGRAYEQYF
TRBD1	NA	TRBJ2-5	TRBV29-1	TGCAGCGTTAGACAGGGGGGCCAAGAGACCCAGTACTTC	CSVRQGGQETQYF
NA	NA	TRBJ1-4	TRBV5-1	TGCGCCAGCAGCAGGGGCGGAACTAATGAAAAACTGTTTTTT	CASSRGGTNEKLFF
TRBD2	NA	TRBJ2-7	TRBV13	TGTGCCAGCAGCTGGAGACTAGCGGGAAGCTCCTACGAGCAGTACTTC	CASSWRLAGSSYEQYF
TRBD1	NA	TRBJ1-1	TRBV2	TGTGCCAGCAGGGCCCGGACAGGGACTGAAGCTTTCTTT	CASRARTGTEAFF
TRBD1	once	TRBJ2-7	TRBV19	TGTGCCAGTAGTCCGGGACAGGGTGTCTACGAGCAGTACTTC	CASSPGQGVYEQYF
TRBD1	NA	TRBJ2-6	TRBV4-2	TGTGCCAGCAGCCAAGATTTTTTTGCGGGACAGGGGTCTGGGGCCAACGTCCTGACTTTC	CASSQDFFAGQGSGANVLTF
NA	NA	TRBJ2-7	TRBV20-1	TGCAGTGCCCCCGGGAACTTTTCCTTC	CSAPGNFSF
TRBD1	NA	TRBJ1-1	TRBV18	TGTGCCAGCTCACGAGGGACAGGGGGTATGAACACTGAAGCTTTCTTT	CASSRGTGGMNTEAFF
NA	NA	TRBJ2-3	TRBV19	TGTGCCAGTAGTATAGCTACAGGGAAAGCAGATACGCAGTATTTT	CASSIATGKADTQYF
NA	once	TRBJ2-5	TRBV7-9	TGTGCCAGCAGCGTTGGGGGACACTCATCGGGAGAGACCCAGTACTTC	CASSVGGHSSGETQYF
TRBD1	NA	TRBJ2-5	TRBV11-2	TGTGCCAGCAGCTTAGGGACAGGGGCCCAGTACTTC	CASSLGTGAQYF
TRBD2	NA	TRBJ2-1	TRBV30	TGTGCCTGGAGTGTACTAGCGGGAGTCGCTGAGCAGTTCTTC	CAWSVLAGVAEQFF
NA	NA	TRBJ2-7	TRBV4-1	TGCGCCAGCAGCCAAGATGGGGGGGGCGGAACCTACGAGCAGTACTTC	CASSQDGGGGTYEQYF
NA	NA	TRBJ1-2	TRBV7-2	TGTGCCAGCAGCCCCGGAGGGGCGGTTAGCTATGGCTACACCTTC	CASSPGGAVSYGYTF
TRBD1	NA	TRBJ1-2	TRBV5-1	TGCGCCAGCGCCCGGACAGGGGATAACTATGGCTACACCTTC	CASARTGDNYGYTF
TRBD1	once	TRBJ2-5	TRBV27	TGTGCCAGCAGTTTATCGAGACAGGGGGCCCGGGAGACCCAGTACTTC	CASSLSRQGARETQYF
NA	NA	TRBJ2-1	TRBV18	TGTGCCAGCTCACCGTCTAGCCGCGATGAGCAGTTCTTC	CASSPSSRDEQFF
NA	NA	TRBJ1-5	TRBV7-2	TGTGCCAGCAGCACTATGGACAGACCCTATAGCAATCAGCCCCAGCATTTT	CASSTMDRPYSNQPQHF
NA	NA	TRBJ2-7	TRBV29-1	TGCAGCGTTGTAGGAGGGGTAGGGTACGAGCAGTACTTC	CSVVGGVGYEQYF
TRBD1	NA	TRBJ2-2	TRBV29-1	TGCAGCGTAGCCCTTACAGGGGGCCCCTTTACCGGGGAGCTGTTTTTT	CSVALTGGPFTGELFF
TRBD2	NA	TRBJ2-3	TRBV5-1	TGCGCCAGCAGTTCTTCCGGGAGGTCCACAGATACGCAGTATTTT	CASSSSGRSTDTQYF
NA	NA	TRBJ2-5	TRBV18	TGTGCCAGCTCACCAGGGAAGGGGATTGTGTACCAAGAGACCCAGTACTTC	CASSPGKGIVYQETQYF
TRBD2	NA	TRBJ2-7	TRBV6-5	TGTGCCAGCACTAATGGACTAGCGGGGGGTGAGCAGTACTTC	CASTNGLAGGEQYF
NA	NA	TRBJ1-1	TRBV12-5	TGTGCTAGCAATTTGGGGGAGGGCACTGAAGCTTTCTTT	CASNLGEGTEAFF
NA	NA	TRBJ2-3	TRBV7-6	TGTGCCAGCAGCTTAGAGGACTTTAGCACAGATACGCAGTATTTT	CASSLEDFSTDTQYF
NA	NA	TRBJ1-3	TRBV18	TGTGCCAGCTCACCACAGGGGCTGAGCTCTGGAAACACCATATATTTT	CASSPQGLSSGNTIYF